This T cell receptor beta chain originates from a study of T cells in Graves' hyperthyroidism and ophthalmopathy. TCR beta CDR3 sequences were amplified from RNA transcripts. A set of HTBI primers served as the primers for a first-round RT-PCR of the TCR CDR3. Via MiXCR, TCRdb re-called the multiplex PCR reads, giving one row per CDR3 protein. The repertoire holds around 300,000 distinct CDR3 sequences, with about 20% as singletons. The germline gives CDR1 SEHNR, CDR2 FQNEAQ (reference sequence). J gave up 7 bases and V 1 base, and 14 bases lay outside the gene matches. CDR3 length: 18 amino acids. The sample taken for sequencing was blood. This TCR was recovered from a young man with Graves' ophthalmopathy. The genes are TRBV7-9 and TRBJ2-1; TRBD2 agrees at 9 bases. The CDR3 here is CASSLDRLAGTQGNEQFF. In DNA, the CDR3 is TGTGCCAGCAGCTTAGATCGCCTAGCGGGAACCCAGGGGAATGAGCAGTTCTTC.